This T cell receptor beta chain was recorded in a study of T cells in Graves' hyperthyroidism and ophthalmopathy. Clinical symptoms, serum thyroxine, TRAb, thyroid ultrasound and orbital computed tomography established diagnosis. The sample holds a few counts of this clonotype. Trimming shortened V by 7 bases and J by 4 bases, and 5 bases separated the two germline ends. The germline gives CDR1 MDHEN, CDR2 SYDVKM. The CDR3 covers 11 residues. What was amplified from RNA transcripts were TCR beta CDR3 regions. The primer set for the first-round RT-PCR of the TCR CDR3 was HTBI. TCRdb re-called the multiplex PCR reads through MiXCR, storing one row per CDR3 protein. Among some 440,000 distinct CDR3 sequences listed, 15% to 17% were seen once.

This sequence joins TRBV28 and TRBJ2-1, with D unclear. This TCR was sampled from a woman between 18 and 29 years old with Graves' hyperthyroidism. The source material was blood. The CDR3 loop is CASKKYNEQFF. CDR3 DNA sequence: TGTGCCAGCAAAAAGTACAATGAGCAGTTCTTC.